This T cell receptor (beta chain) was captured in a study of identical twins' blood T cells. This clonotype showed up just a few times. Antigen: not known. CDR1 is SNHLY, CDR2 FYNNEI, per germline. The ends were cut back, 5 bases at V and 4 bases at J, with 14 bases in the middle. The CDR3 runs 14 residues. All three twin pairs grew up together with likely shared infections and vaccines. Each TCR cDNA library carried sample-specific barcodes on both ends. Original processing methods: Each donor had about 100,000 to nearly 500,000 clonotypes. Each CDR3 protein is one row after TCRdb ran MiXCR on the 5' RACE reads. TCRdb, rather than the study authors, made the V and J calls. The table lists 300,000 to 450,000 distinct CDR3 sequences, about 28% of them singletons, with 5.5% to 6.5% in the top ten. Study-level points and caveats: Each donor's most abundant TCRbeta clonotypes shared more CDR3 sequences with her twin than unrelated donors.

This sequence originates from a woman aged 18 to 50 in good health. Sequencing input: PBMCs. This chain links TRBV2 with TRBJ1-1; the D gene is possibly TRBD1 (6 bases). In DNA form, the CDR3 reads TGTGCCAGCAGTCGACAGGCAGGGGTCACTGAAGCTTTCTTT. Its protein is CASSRQAGVTEAFF.